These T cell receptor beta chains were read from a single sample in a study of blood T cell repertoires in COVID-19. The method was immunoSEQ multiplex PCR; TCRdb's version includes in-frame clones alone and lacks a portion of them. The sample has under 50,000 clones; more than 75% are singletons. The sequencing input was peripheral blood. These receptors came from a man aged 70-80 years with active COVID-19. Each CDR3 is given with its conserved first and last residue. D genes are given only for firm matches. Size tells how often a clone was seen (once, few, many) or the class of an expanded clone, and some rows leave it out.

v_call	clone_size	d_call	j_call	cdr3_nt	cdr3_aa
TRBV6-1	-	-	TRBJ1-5	TGTGCCAGCAGTGAACACAAATATCAGCCCCAGCATTTT	CASSEHKYQPQHF
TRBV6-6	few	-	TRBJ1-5	TGTGCCAGCAGTTTTCGGGACAATTTAATCAAGCCCCAGCATTTT	CASSFRDNLIKPQHF
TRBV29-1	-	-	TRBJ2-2	TGCAGCGTGGGGGACTTTAACACCGGGGAGCTGTTTTTT	CSVGDFNTGELFF
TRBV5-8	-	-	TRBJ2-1	TGTGCCAGCAGCTTTTCTATCTGGAATGAGCAGTTCTTC	CASSFSIWNEQFF
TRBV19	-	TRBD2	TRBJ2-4	TGTGCCAGTAGTAGAACTAGCGGGGGGGCCTCCAAAAACATTCAGTACTTC	CASSRTSGGASKNIQYF
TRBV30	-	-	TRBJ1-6	TGTGCCTGGAGTGTTGGGCCCGATAATTCACCCCTCCACTTT	CAWSVGPDNSPLHF
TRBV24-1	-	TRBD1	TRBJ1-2	TGTGCCACCAGTGATCAGACAGGGTCCTATGGCTACACCTTC	CATSDQTGSYGYTF
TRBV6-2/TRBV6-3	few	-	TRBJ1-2	TGTGCCAGCAGTGCGACAGAGTCCTATGGCTACACCTTC	CASSATESYGYTF
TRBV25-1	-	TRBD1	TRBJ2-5	TGTGCCAGCAGTGAATTCACAGGGGCACGAGAGACCCAGTACTTC	CASSEFTGARETQYF
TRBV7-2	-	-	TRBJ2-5	TGTGCCAGCAGCTTAGGTGGGAGTGGGGAGACCCAGTACTTC	CASSLGGSGETQYF
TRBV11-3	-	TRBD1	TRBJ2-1	TGTGCCAGCAGCCCCCCCGGGACAGCCTACAATGAGCAGTTCTTC	CASSPPGTAYNEQFF
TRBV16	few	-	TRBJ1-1	TGTGCCAGAGCCCGGGAGATGAACACTGAAGCTTTCTTT	CARAREMNTEAFF
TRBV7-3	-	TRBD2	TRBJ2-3	TGTGCCAGCAGCCGTGGACTAGCGGGAGGGCCGGATACGCAGTATTTT	CASSRGLAGGPDTQYF
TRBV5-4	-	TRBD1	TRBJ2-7	TGTGCCAGCAGCCTAAGAGGACAGGGGTTTTCCTACGAGCAGTACTTC	CASSLRGQGFSYEQYF
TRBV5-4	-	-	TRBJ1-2	TGTGCCAGCAGCTTGATGGGGGCGCGTGGCTACACCTTC	CASSLMGARGYTF
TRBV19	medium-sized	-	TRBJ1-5	TGTGCCAGTAGTATAGTCCTAGGGGATCAGCCCCAGCATTTT	CASSIVLGDQPQHF
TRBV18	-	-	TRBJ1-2	TGTGCCAGCTCACCGTCCCTGAACTTCTATGGCTACACCTTC	CASSPSLNFYGYTF
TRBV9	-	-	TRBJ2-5	TGTGCCAGCAGTACTAGCTTGACAAAAGAGACCCAGTACTTC	CASSTSLTKETQYF
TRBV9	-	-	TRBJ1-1	TGTGCCAGCAGCCCCCAACAGGGTAAGACTGAAGCTTTCTTT	CASSPQQGKTEAFF
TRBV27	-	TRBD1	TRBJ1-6	TGTGCCAGCAGTGGGGACAGCTATAATTCACCCCTCCACTTT	CASSGDSYNSPLHF
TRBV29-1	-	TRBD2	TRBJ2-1	TGCAGCGTTGAACTAGCGGAATCCTACAATGAGCAGTTCTTC	CSVELAESYNEQFF
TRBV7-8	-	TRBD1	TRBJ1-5	TGTGCCAGCAGCTCGGGACAGCCCAATCAGCCCCAGCATTTT	CASSSGQPNQPQHF
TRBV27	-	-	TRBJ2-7	TGTGCCAGCAGTTCCCGGGTTCCAACCTACGAGCAGTACTTC	CASSSRVPTYEQYF
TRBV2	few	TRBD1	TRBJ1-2	TGTGCCAGCAGGTTTGGGACAGGACTTAACTATGGCTACACCTTC	CASRFGTGLNYGYTF
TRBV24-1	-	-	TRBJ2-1	TGTGCCACCAGTGATCCCGGGATTTACAATGAGCAGTTCTTC	CATSDPGIYNEQFF
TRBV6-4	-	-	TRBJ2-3	TGTGCCAGCAGTGTAGGAGGAGATACGCAGTATTTT	CASSVGGDTQYF
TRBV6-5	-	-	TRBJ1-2	TGTGCCAGCAACAATGGGGGGGCGAACTATGGCTACACCTTC	CASNNGGANYGYTF
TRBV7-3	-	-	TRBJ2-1	TGTGCCAGCAGCTTCCAAGGAGGCGGACAGAGCTACAATGAGCAGTTCTTC	CASSFQGGGQSYNEQFF
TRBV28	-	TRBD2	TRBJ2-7	TGTGCCAGCAGTTTATGGGGGCGCGGTAGCGGGAGTTTTTGGTACGAGCAGTACTTC	CASSLWGRGSGSFWYEQYF
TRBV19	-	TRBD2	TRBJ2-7	TGTGCCAGTAGTATAGAAGCTGGGACTAGCGGATTAGAGCAGTACTTC	CASSIEAGTSGLEQYF
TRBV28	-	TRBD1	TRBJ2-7	TGTGCCAGCAGTTCGACAGGGGCCCCCTCCTACGAGCAGTACTTC	CASSSTGAPSYEQYF
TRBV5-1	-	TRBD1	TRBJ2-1	TGCGCCAGCAAAGAGGGGGCCAGCTCCTACAATGAGCAGTTCTTC	CASKEGASSYNEQFF
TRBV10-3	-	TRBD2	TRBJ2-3	TGTGCCATCAGTCCCGGGACTAGCCCCGATACGCAGTATTTT	CAISPGTSPDTQYF
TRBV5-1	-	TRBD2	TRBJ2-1	TGCGCCAGCAGCGCGACTAGCGGGGTTTTCAATGAGCAGTTCTTC	CASSATSGVFNEQFF
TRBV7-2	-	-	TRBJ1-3	TGTGCCAGCAGCTTTGCAGGGGTTGGAAACACCATATATTTT	CASSFAGVGNTIYF
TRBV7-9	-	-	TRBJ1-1	TGTGCCAGCAGCTTGGGGGCCCCTGAAGCTTTCTTT	CASSLGAPEAFF
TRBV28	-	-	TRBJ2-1	TGTGCCAGCAGTTTAGACACCCGAAAGCAGTTCTTC	CASSLDTRKQFF
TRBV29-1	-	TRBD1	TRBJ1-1	TGCAGCGTGACAGGGTCGGGCACTGAAGCTTTCTTT	CSVTGSGTEAFF
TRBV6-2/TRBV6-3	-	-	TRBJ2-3	TGTGCCAGCAGTTTTCGCAGAGATACGCAGTATTTT	CASSFRRDTQYF
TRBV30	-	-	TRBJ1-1	TGTGCCTGGAGCCCGGGCCTCGGGGACACTGAAGCTTTCTTT	CAWSPGLGDTEAFF
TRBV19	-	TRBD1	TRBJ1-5	TGTGCCAGTAGTATAGCCCCATTACAGGGGGCGGTTGGCAATCAGCCCCAGCATTTT	CASSIAPLQGAVGNQPQHF
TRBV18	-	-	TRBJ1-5	TGTGCCAGCTCACCAACGTCAGCAGGGTATCAGCCCCAGCATTTT	CASSPTSAGYQPQHF
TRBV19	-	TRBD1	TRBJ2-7	TGTGCCAGTAGTAGGCCCCGACAGGGTACCTACGAGCAGTACTTC	CASSRPRQGTYEQYF
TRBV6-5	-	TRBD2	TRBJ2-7	TGTGCCAGCAGTTACGCGGGACTAGCGGGGTCCTACGAGCAGTACTTC	CASSYAGLAGSYEQYF
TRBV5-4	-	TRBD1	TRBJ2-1	TGTGCCAGCACCATTCTAGAGAACAGGGGTTTATCAAATGAGCAGTTCTTC	CASTILENRGLSNEQFF
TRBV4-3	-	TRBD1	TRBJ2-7	TGCGCCAGCAGCCAAACCCTGAGGACAGGGTCGAACGAGCAGTACTTC	CASSQTLRTGSNEQYF
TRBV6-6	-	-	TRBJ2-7	TGTGCCAGCAGTTACTCCGACAAAGGACTCGCCGAGCAGTACTTC	CASSYSDKGLAEQYF
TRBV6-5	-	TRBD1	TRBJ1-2	TGTGCCAGCAGACTACAGGGGGCCCAGGGCTACACCTTC	CASRLQGAQGYTF